The 26 T cell receptor beta chains listed next were all sequenced from one sample in a study of cytomegalovirus exposure and HLA in healthy donors. Primers included in the PCR were 60 Vbeta and 13 Jbeta primers. Clones were read by immunoSEQ multiplex PCR, and TCRdb kept only the in-frame ones, dropping some. The data show approximately 140,000 clones, 65% to 85% seen once. The sequenced material came from PBMCs. The receptors derive from a boy between 10 and 17 years old in good health and CMV-seronegative.

This clone has more than one count but fewer than ten. This chain uses TRBV5-4 with TRBJ2-2; D ambiguous. V dropped 4 bases and J dropped 7 bases, with 8 bases sitting between them. In germline, CDR1 is SGHNT, CDR2 YYREEE (reference sequence). The length of the CDR3 is 12 residues. The CDR3 DNA is TGTGCCAGCAGCCCCGCGAACGGGGAGCTGTTTTTT. Translation: CASSPANGELFF.

The chain joins TRBV30 to TRBJ1-1; the D gene is possibly TRBD1 (5 bases). Germline V lookup: CDR1 GTSNPN, CDR2 SVGIG (reference sequence). V was cut by 3 bases and J by 11 bases, with 19 bases left in between. The CDR3 extends over 13 amino acids. The DNA for the CDR3 is TGTGCCTGGAGATGGGACTTGGGGAGTGGGGCTTTCTTT. The encoded protein is CAWRWDLGSGAFF.

The V and J genes are TRBV5-1 and TRBJ1-4, with 7 bases lining up with TRBD1. The germline CDR1 and CDR2 sequences are SGHRS and YFSETQ. V lost 2 bases and J lost 10; bases outside the gene matches: 8. The length of the CDR3 is 14 residues. The CDR3, as DNA: TGCGCCAGCAGCTTAGGACAGGAGGGGGGAAAACTGTTTTTT. Translated, it gives CASSLGQEGGKLFF.

Only a few counts were recorded for this clone. This chain connects TRBV18 to TRBJ2-1, with 10 bases aligning to TRBD1. In germline, CDR1 is KGHSH, CDR2 LQKENI. V shed 7 bases and J 5 bases; nucleotides not matched to a gene: 5. The CDR3 is 14 amino acids. CDR3 sequence (DNA): TGTGCCAGCTTCCTCGGACAGGGGGACAATGAGCAGTTCTTC. Translating it yields CASFLGQGDNEQFF.

This clone was recorded only once. This chain joins TRBV5-6 and TRBJ2-5, with 10 bases lining up with TRBD1. The V gene end was trimmed by 4 bases and the J gene end by 2 bases; junction bases not matched to a gene: 8. In germline, CDR1 is SGHDT, CDR2 YYEEEE. The CDR3 spans 16 residues. The DNA for the CDR3 is TGTGCCAGCAGCGCACGACAGGGGGCCTTACAAGAGACCCAGTACTTC. This codes for CASSARQGALQETQYF.

The chain links TRBV5-6 to TRBJ2-1, with 14 bases fitting TRBD2. Germline V CDR1 and CDR2: SGHDT, YYEEEE. The CDR3 is 18 residues long. With V trimmed by 4 bases and J by 0 bases, 6 bases remained unmatched. CDR3 nucleotides: TGTGCCAGCAGCATGGGACTAGCGGGAGTCCCCTCCTACAATGAGCAGTTCTTC. Translation: CASSMGLAGVPSYNEQFF.

This sequence joins TRBV9 and TRBJ1-4; D remains unclear. The CDR3 loop spans 15 amino acids. V lost 3 bases, J lost 3 bases, and 12 bases lay in between. Germline CDR1 SGDLS, CDR2 YYNGEE. The CDR3 DNA sequence: TGTGCCAGCAGCGATGGGCCAGCTGCTAATGAAAAACTGTTTTTT. Its protein is CASSDGPAANEKLFF.

The rearrangement uses TRBV29-1 and TRBJ1-2, with no clear D. V lost 4 bases and J 6 bases, leaving 24 bases between the germline ends. The CDR3 extends over 16 amino acids. The germline CDR1 and CDR2 sequences are SQVTM and ANQGSEA. The CDR3 DNA is TGCAGCGTTGTTTTGGATACTAGGCGGGCTGGGGATGGCTACACCTTC. It specifies CSVVLDTRRAGDGYTF.

CDR3 coding DNA: TGTGCCAGTAGAGCTGGGGGCGCGGAGACCCAGTACTTC. It encodes CASRAGGAETQYF. The chain links TRBV19 to TRBJ2-5; the D gene is possibly TRBD1 (6 bases). Germline CDR1 reads LNHDA; CDR2 reads SQIVND (reference sequence). This CDR3 spans 13 amino acids. V was clipped by 6 bases and J by 5 bases, with 13 bases between them. The variable domain in full, completed from reference TRBV19 and TRBJ2-5, reads DGGITQSPKYLFRKEGQNVTLSCEQNLNHDAMYWYRQDPGQGLRLIYYSQIVNDFQKGDIAEGYSVSREKKESFPLTVTSAQKNPTAFYLCASRAGGAETQYFGPGTRLLVL.

The rearrangement links TRBV9 to TRBJ2-3; 11 bases are a match to TRBD2. The germline V gene encodes CDR1 SGDLS and CDR2 YYNGEE. This CDR3 has 15 amino acids. V lost 3 bases to trimming and J lost 4 bases; unmatched junction nucleotides: 4. Written as DNA, the CDR3 is TGTGCCAGCAGCGATAATAGCGGGAGGGCAGATACGCAGTATTTT. Translation gives CASSDNSGRADTQYF.

This clone was seen a single time. V gene TRBV5-1 combines with J gene TRBJ2-2; 8 bases are shared with TRBD1. With 4 bases clipped from V and 1 base from J, the junction kept 9 bases outside the gene matches. From germline, CDR1 is SGHRS and CDR2 YFSETQ. The CDR3 is made up of 17 amino acids. CDR3 loop: CASSRGQGNENTGELFF. The CDR3 DNA sequence: TGCGCCAGCAGCCGCGGACAGGGAAACGAGAACACCGGGGAGCTGTTTTTT.

This chain uses TRBV10-3 with TRBJ2-3, with 9 bases aligning to TRBD2. After removal of 0 bases from V and 1 base from J, the junction contained 2 bases not matched to a gene. The germline V gene has CDR1 ENHRY and CDR2 SYGVKD. The length of the CDR3 is 16 residues. CDR3 in amino acids: CAISESGLAGTDTQYF. CDR3 nucleotide sequence: TGTGCCATCAGTGAGTCGGGACTAGCCGGCACAGATACGCAGTATTTT.

The chain couples TRBV15 to TRBJ2-3; D may be TRBD1 (6 bases). The length of the CDR3 is 15 residues. CDR1 and CDR2 from the germline V gene are LNHNV and YYDKDF (reference sequence). Trimming pared 8 bases from V and 0 bases from J, leaving 15 bases between. The CDR3: CATGPDSSSTDTQYF. CDR3 sequence (DNA): TGTGCCACCGGACCGGACAGTTCTAGCACAGATACGCAGTATTTT.

This clone occurred a few times. The J gene is TRBJ1-1, the V gene TRBV11-3, with D perhaps TRBD1 (5 bases). CDR1 and CDR2 from the germline V gene are SGHNT and YENEEA. CDR3 length: 16 amino acids. V lost 1 base, J lost 1 base, and 13 bases lay in between. CDR3 sequence: CASSLAAPQGNTEAFF. In DNA, the CDR3 is TGTGCCAGCAGCTTAGCCGCACCCCAGGGGAACACTGAAGCTTTCTTT.

J is TRBJ2-5 and V is TRBV5-1; D is unclear. CDR1 and CDR2 (germline): SGHRS, YFSETQ. V was clipped by 2 bases and J by 2 bases, with 4 bases between them. The CDR3 sequence is 12 residues long. The CDR3 sequence: CASSFGQETQYF. CDR3 DNA: TGCGCCAGCAGCTTCGGGCAAGAGACCCAGTACTTC.

The chain joins TRBV6-5 to TRBJ2-5, with D possibly being TRBD1 (5 bases). The germline V and J ends were trimmed by 1 base and 5 bases, with 14 bases remaining between them. The CDR3 has 15 residues. The V gene's germline CDR1 is MNHEY and CDR2 SVGAGI. This CDR3 is CASSYWRQGWETQYF. The CDR3 DNA is TGTGCCAGCAGTTACTGGCGCCAGGGCTGGGAGACCCAGTACTTC.

J is TRBJ1-5 and V is TRBV7-8; 7 bases map to TRBD1. Germline lookup yields CDR1 SGHVS and CDR2 FQNEAQ. The CDR3 has 16 amino acids. With 5 bases clipped from V and 2 bases from J, the junction kept 9 bases outside the gene matches. The CDR3 DNA reads as TGTGCCAGCAGCGGCTCGACAGGGAATGGCAATCAGCCCCAGCATTTT. This codes for CASSGSTGNGNQPQHF.

This chain uses TRBV7-6 with TRBJ1-1, with 8 bases fitting TRBD1. CDR1 is SGHVS and CDR2 is FNYEAQ in the germline V gene. The CDR3 totals 14 residues. Trimming at V came to 4 bases and at J to 5 bases, leaving 6 bases not matched to a gene. CDR3: CASSSRGRETEAFF. The CDR3 nucleotides read TGTGCCAGCAGCTCCAGGGGGCGGGAGACTGAAGCTTTCTTT.

This sequence joins TRBV5-1 and TRBJ1-6; TRBD1 matches at 8 bases. CDR1 SGHRS and CDR2 YFSETQ come from the germline V gene. CDR3 length: 15 amino acids. V lost 4 bases and J lost 6; bases outside the gene matches: 6. The CDR3 sequence: CASSLGTGLNSPLHF. The CDR3 DNA sequence: TGCGCCAGCAGCCTTGGGACAGGCCTTAATTCACCCCTCCACTTT.

This clone was picked up one time. Other DNA sequences in this sample translate to the same CDR3. This chain connects TRBV6-5 to TRBJ2-3; D perhaps matches TRBD2 (5 bases). V lost 2 bases and J lost 2, with 11 bases in between. The CDR3 has 15 amino acids. Per germline, CDR1 MNHEY and CDR2 SVGAGI. The CDR3 bases are TGTGCCAGCAGTTACAGAGGAGCGGACACAGATACGCAGTATTTT. Encoded protein: CASSYRGADTDTQYF.

The chain has TRBV5-4 and TRBJ2-1; tentatively, D is TRBD2 (6 bases). Trimming took off 0 bases at V and 0 bases at J, with 16 bases between the two ends. The CDR3 sequence is 18 residues long. Per germline, CDR1 SGHNT and CDR2 YYREEE (reference sequence). CDR3 in DNA: TGTGCCAGCAGCTTGGACGGGAGAGTAGATGGCTCCTACAATGAGCAGTTCTTC. Amino acids: CASSLDGRVDGSYNEQFF. The variable domain in full, with the rest retrieved from reference TRBV5-4 and TRBJ2-1, is ETGVTQSPTHLIKTRGQQVTLRCSSQSGHNTVSWYQQALGQGPQFIFQYYREEENGRGNFPPRFSGLQFPNYSSELNVNALELDDSALYLCASSLDGRVDGSYNEQFFGPGTRLTVL.

The chain employs TRBV2 and TRBJ1-3; maybe TRBD1 (5 bases). The germline CDR1 and CDR2 sequences are SNHLY and FYNNEI. The CDR3 sequence is 11 residues long. Trimming left V 8 bases short and J 4 bases short, with 6 bases between. As DNA, the CDR3 is TGTGCCAGCGGGGGGGGAAACACCATATATTTT. Residues: CASGGGNTIYF.

The V and J genes are TRBV4-1 and TRBJ2-1, with 10 bases that match TRBD2. Looked up from germline, CDR1 is MGHRA and CDR2 is YSYEKL. CDR3 length: 15 amino acids. V lost 1 base and J lost 7; bases outside the gene matches: 4. CDR3 nucleotide sequence: TGCGCCAGCAGCCAAGTCCCTAGCGGGAGAAATGAGCAGTTCTTC. Translating it yields CASSQVPSGRNEQFF.

The chain joins TRBV19 to TRBJ2-2, with 9 bases that match TRBD1. Germline-derived CDR1 and CDR2 are LNHDA and SQIVND (reference sequence). The CDR3 has 16 residues. Trimming took 3 bases from V and 1 from J; bases not matched to a gene: 3. DNA of the CDR3: TGTGCCAGTAGTATTAGGGGACAGGGGAACACCGGGGAGCTGTTTTTT. It specifies CASSIRGQGNTGELFF.

The genes are TRBV30 and TRBJ2-7, with TRBD1 matching 7 bases. Trimming cost V 6 bases and J 4 bases; bases outside gene matches: 12. CDR1 is GTSNPN, CDR2 SVGIG, per germline (reference sequence). The CDR3 is 14 amino acids. CDR3 amino acids: CACQVGDSRYEQYF. The CDR3, as DNA: TGTGCCTGCCAAGTAGGGGACAGTAGATACGAGCAGTACTTC.

The genes are TRBV5-1 and TRBJ1-2; 7 positions agree with TRBD1. The CDR3 has 15 residues. CDR1 SGHRS and CDR2 YFSETQ come from the germline V gene. Trimming at V came to 5 bases and at J to 3 bases, leaving 10 bases not matched to a gene. The DNA for the CDR3 is TGCGCCAGCAGACCAGGGGGTACATCCGACTATGGCTACACCTTC. As protein: CASRPGGTSDYGYTF.